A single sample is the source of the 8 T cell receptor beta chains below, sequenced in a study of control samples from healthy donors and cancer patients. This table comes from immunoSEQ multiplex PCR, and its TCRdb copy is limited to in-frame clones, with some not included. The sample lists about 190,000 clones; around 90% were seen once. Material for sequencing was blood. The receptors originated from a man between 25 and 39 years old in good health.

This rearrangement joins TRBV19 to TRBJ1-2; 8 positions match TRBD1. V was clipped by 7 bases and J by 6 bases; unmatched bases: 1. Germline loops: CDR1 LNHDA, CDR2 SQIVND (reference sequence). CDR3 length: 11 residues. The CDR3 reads CASKQGDGYTF. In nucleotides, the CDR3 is TGTGCCAGTAAACAGGGGGATGGCTACACCTTC.

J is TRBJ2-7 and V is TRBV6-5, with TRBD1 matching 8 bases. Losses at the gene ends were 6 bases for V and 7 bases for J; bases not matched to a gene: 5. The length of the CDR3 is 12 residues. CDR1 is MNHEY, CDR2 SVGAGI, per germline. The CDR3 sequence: CASSITGGEQYF. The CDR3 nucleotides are TGTGCCAGCAGCATAACAGGGGGTGAGCAGTACTTC.

The CDR3 DNA reads TGCGCCAGCAGCTTGGGGGTCGTTCGGAGCTCCTACAATGAGCAGTTCTTC. It specifies CASSLGVVRSSYNEQFF. This chain uses TRBV5-1 with TRBJ2-1, with D uncertain. From germline, CDR1 is SGHRS and CDR2 YFSETQ. The ends were cut back, 0 bases at V and 0 bases at J, with 13 bases in the middle. This CDR3 comprises 17 residues.

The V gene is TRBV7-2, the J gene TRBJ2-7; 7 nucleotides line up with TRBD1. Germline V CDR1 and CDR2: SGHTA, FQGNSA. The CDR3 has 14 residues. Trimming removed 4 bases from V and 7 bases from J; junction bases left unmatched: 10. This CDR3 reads CASSSRQGVGEQYF. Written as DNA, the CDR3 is TGTGCCAGCAGCTCGAGACAGGGCGTGGGGGAGCAGTACTTC.

CDR3 amino acids: CASSLVRAGDTQYF. CDR3 nucleotide sequence: TGTGCCAGCAGCTTAGTTCGGGCGGGAGATACGCAGTATTTT. The gene calls are TRBV7-2 and TRBJ2-3; a possible D gene is TRBD2 (5 bases). Per the germline V gene, CDR1 is SGHTA and CDR2 is FQGNSA. The CDR3 consists of 14 residues. Deletions cut 1 base from V and 5 bases from J, with 10 bases between.

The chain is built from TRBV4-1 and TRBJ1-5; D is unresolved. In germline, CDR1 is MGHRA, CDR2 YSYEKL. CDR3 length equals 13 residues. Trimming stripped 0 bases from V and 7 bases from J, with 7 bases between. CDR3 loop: CASSQEGRQPQHF. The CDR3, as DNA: TGCGCCAGCAGCCAAGAAGGGAGGCAGCCCCAGCATTTT.

Here the CDR3 DNA reads TGTGCCTGGAGTTCCCCCCGGGACGGGAACTATGGCTACACCTTC. It yields the protein CAWSSPRDGNYGYTF. The V and J genes are TRBV30 and TRBJ1-2, with TRBD1 as a possible D gene (5 bases). The germline CDR1 and CDR2 sequences are GTSNPN and SVGIG (reference sequence). This CDR3 spans 15 amino acids. Trimming stripped 2 bases from V and 2 bases from J, with 15 bases between.

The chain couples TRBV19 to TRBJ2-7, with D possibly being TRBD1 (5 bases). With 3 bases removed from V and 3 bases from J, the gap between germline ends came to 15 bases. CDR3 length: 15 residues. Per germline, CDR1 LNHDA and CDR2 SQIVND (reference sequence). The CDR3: CASSIGQRGIYEQYF. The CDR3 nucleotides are TGTGCCAGTAGTATCGGACAAAGAGGTATCTACGAGCAGTACTTC.